This T cell receptor beta chain is drawn from a study of T cell responses to AZD1222 COVID-19 vaccine. Study results and limitations: Researchers report vaccine-associated CD4 TCRs spanning spike, with dominance at 160-218 and 743-854. Seropositive at baseline were only a handful of AZD1222 recipients. A reported finding is that nearly half of spike-specific TCRs target unmutated variant regions. White British donors predominated, females outnumbered males, and clonal diversity was possibly underestimated.

Sequencing used immunoSEQ multiplex PCR; TCRdb keeps in-frame clones, though not all of them. The sample includes some 120,000 clones, 70% to 90% of them seen just once. About this clone: Its specificity is unknown.

Trimming took off 1 base at V and 2 bases at J, with 8 bases between the two ends. Germline assignment: CDR1 SGHVS and CDR2 FNYEAQ. The CDR3 has 14 amino acids. The genes are TRBV7-6 and TRBJ2-5; no clear D. The material was peripheral blood, obtained on day 0 of MenACWY control vaccination. This TCR was recovered from an adult in good health. The CDR3, as DNA: TGTGCCAGCAGCTTAGTGGGCAGTCAAGAGACCCAGTACTTC. Its translation: CASSLVGSQETQYF.